The 28 T cell receptor beta chains reported below all come from one sample, sequenced in a study of technical replicates of blood from a handful of donors. Sequencing used immunoSEQ multiplex PCR; TCRdb keeps in-frame clones, though not all of them. This table has 65,000 to 85,000 clones, approximately 96% appearing once. Input material: T cells isolated from PBMCs. These receptors originate from a human donor in good health.

The chain joins TRBV7-8 to TRBJ2-3, with a weak D call TRBD2 (6 bases). Germline CDR1 is SGHVS and CDR2 is FQNEAQ. The V end was cut by 3 bases, the J end by 2 bases, with 18 bases between. The CDR3 extends over 17 amino acids. CDR3 loop: CASSFGLEGFDTDTQYF. CDR3 bases: TGTGCCAGCAGCTTCGGGTTGGAGGGTTTCGACACAGATACGCAGTATTTT.

The chain is built from TRBV6-5 and TRBJ2-7; no clear D. The CDR3 loop spans 15 amino acids. In germline, CDR1 is MNHEY, CDR2 SVGAGI. V was shortened by 0 bases and J by 2 bases, with 11 bases between the two germline ends. The CDR3 sequence: CASSYSDQATYEQYF. The CDR3 DNA sequence: TGTGCCAGCAGTTACTCAGACCAGGCAACCTACGAGCAGTACTTC.

The genes are TRBV7-2 and TRBJ2-7; 13 bases map to TRBD2. This CDR3 has 15 amino acids. In germline, CDR1 is SGHTA, CDR2 FQGNSA. V dropped 5 bases and J dropped 4; count of bases not matched to a gene: 5. The CDR3 DNA reads TGTGCCAGCAGCCCCTGGACTAGCGGGAGTTACGAGCAGTACTTC. Translating gives CASSPWTSGSYEQYF.

The chain recombines TRBV28 with TRBJ2-5; TRBD1 matches 8 bases. V lost 5 bases and J lost 3; bases outside the gene matches: 11. Germline V CDR1 and CDR2: MDHEN, SYDVKM. There are 16 residues in the CDR3. The DNA of the CDR3 is TGTGCCAGCAGTACCTGGACAGGGACCCTTGAAGAGACCCAGTACTTC. Translation gives CASSTWTGTLEETQYF.

J is TRBJ2-7 and V is TRBV5-1; maybe TRBD2 (5 bases). This CDR3 region has 14 residues. Germline CDR1 reads SGHRS; CDR2 reads YFSETQ. V was cut by 0 bases and J by 4 bases, with 11 bases left in between. In nucleotides, the CDR3 is TGCGCCAGCAGCTTGGTCGGGGTAACTTACGAGCAGTACTTC. Translation: CASSLVGVTYEQYF.

This sequence joins TRBV29-1 and TRBJ2-7, with D possibly matching TRBD1 (6 bases). V lost 5 bases to trimming and J lost 2 bases, with 10 bases between them. The length of the CDR3 is 12 residues. Germline CDR1 is SQVTM and CDR2 is ANQGSEA. The DNA for the CDR3 is TGCAGCGTTAGGGACAACACCTACGAGCAGTACTTC. This encodes CSVRDNTYEQYF.

Here the CDR3 DNA reads TGTGCCAGCAGCTTAATTTCTGCGGGTCGGCCAGGCCCCGGGGAGCTGTTTTTT. Its translation: CASSLISAGRPGPGELFF. The chain uses TRBV7-3 and TRBJ2-2; D is perhaps TRBD2 (5 bases). The germline V and J ends were trimmed by 1 base and 6 bases, with 21 bases remaining between them. Germline V gene sequence: CDR1 SGHTA, CDR2 FQGTGA. The CDR3 totals 18 residues. Full variable domain (missing parts from reference TRBV7-3 and TRBJ2-2): GAGVSQTPSNKVTEKGKYVELRCDPISGHTALYWYRQSLGQGPEFLIYFQGTGAADDSGLPNDRFFAVRPEGSVSTLKIQRTERGDSAVYLCASSLISAGRPGPGELFFGEGSRLTVL.

The V gene is TRBV5-6, the J gene TRBJ2-1; TRBD2 matches 7 bases. There are 15 residues in the CDR3. The J segment lost 5 bases and the V segment lost 1 base, leaving 6 bases of the junction unmatched. In germline, CDR1 is SGHDT, CDR2 YYEEEE. The CDR3 DNA reads TGTGCCAGCAGCTTGTATTGGGGGGGGAACAATGAGCAGTTCTTC. Amino acid sequence: CASSLYWGGNNEQFF.

The chain carries TRBV6-1 and TRBJ2-7, with D possibly TRBD1 on 6 matching bases. Germline V gene data show CDR1 as MNHNS and CDR2 as SASEGT. This CDR3 contains 13 residues. V was pared by 11 bases and J by 5 bases, with 19 bases between. CDR3 nucleotide sequence: TGTGCCGCAGAGGACTGGACAGCCAACGAGCAGTACTTC. Translation gives CAAEDWTANEQYF.

The CDR3 nucleotides are TGTGCCAGCAGTTCTCAGAAGTACGAGCAGTACTTC. This gives the protein CASSSQKYEQYF. The gene calls are TRBV7-9 and TRBJ2-7; no reliable D call. V lost 6 bases to trimming and J lost 4 bases, with 10 bases between them. Germline values: CDR1 SEHNR, CDR2 FQNEAQ (reference sequence). The CDR3 extends over 12 amino acids.

V is TRBV28 and J is TRBJ2-3, with 8 positions matching TRBD2. Trimming took 2 bases from V and 4 from J; bases not matched to a gene: 5. CDR1 is MDHEN and CDR2 is SYDVKM in the germline V gene. The CDR3 consists of 15 residues. CDR3 DNA sequence: TGTGCCAGCAGTTTAAGGGGACTAGGCTCAGATACGCAGTATTTT. It codes for CASSLRGLGSDTQYF.

The chain recombines TRBV30 with TRBJ2-1, with a possible D match to TRBD2 (6 bases). V shed 5 bases and J shed 7 bases, with 18 bases lying between them. Germline CDR1 GTSNPN, CDR2 SVGIG (reference sequence). The CDR3 sequence is 14 residues long. The CDR3 DNA is TGTGCCTGGGGGGAGGAGGGAGGAGAGAATGAGCAGTTCTTC. Protein: CAWGEEGGENEQFF.

This sequence joins TRBV7-9 and TRBJ2-3; maybe TRBD2 (5 bases). The ends were cut back, 0 bases at V and 4 bases at J, with 5 bases in the middle. Germline V gives CDR1 SEHNR, CDR2 FQNEAQ (reference sequence). CDR3 length: 13 residues. The CDR3 nucleotides read TGTGCCAGCAGCTTAGCGCGGGCAGATACGCAGTATTTT. Its protein product is CASSLARADTQYF.

This chain uses TRBV2 with TRBJ2-3; weak D call: TRBD1 (5 bases). The CDR3 sequence is 14 residues long. V dropped 4 bases and J dropped 2 bases, with 10 bases sitting between them. Per the germline V gene, CDR1 is SNHLY and CDR2 is FYNNEI. The CDR3 coding sequence is TGTGCCAGCAGTGGACAGATACTCACAGATACGCAGTATTTT. Protein sequence: CASSGQILTDTQYF.

V usage is TRBV4-1 and J usage is TRBJ2-3; 7 nucleotides align to TRBD2. CDR1 is MGHRA and CDR2 is YSYEKL in the germline V gene. The CDR3 runs to 16 residues. The junction had 11 bases not matched to a gene; V was cut back by 3 bases and J by 5 bases. CDR3 amino acids: CASSQGSGGGVDTQYF. In nucleotides, the CDR3 is TGCGCCAGCAGCCAGGGGTCGGGAGGTGGCGTAGATACGCAGTATTTT.

The chain is built from TRBV7-9 and TRBJ2-2, with a weak D call TRBD2 (5 bases). The V end lost 4 bases, the J end lost 5 bases, and 11 bases lay between the germline ends. From germline, CDR1 is SEHNR and CDR2 FQNEAQ (reference sequence). The CDR3 covers 14 residues. CDR3 nucleotides: TGTGCCAGCAGCTCCCGGGATCTTACCGGGGAGCTGTTTTTT. Its protein is CASSSRDLTGELFF.

The rearrangement uses TRBV6-5 and TRBJ1-2; 7 bases fit TRBD1. CDR3 length equals 15 residues. The germline gives CDR1 MNHEY, CDR2 SVGAGI. With 1 base clipped from V and 7 bases from J, the junction kept 9 bases outside the gene matches. CDR3 protein: CASSYLGQPRSGYTF. For the CDR3, the DNA is TGTGCCAGCAGTTACTTGGGACAGCCCCGCTCTGGCTACACCTTC.

J is TRBJ1-4 and V is TRBV6-7, with a tentative D call TRBD1 (6 bases). TRBV6-7 is noted as an ORF with a role that remains uncertain. The CDR3 is 16 amino acids. Trimming left V 8 bases short and J 0 bases short, with 16 bases between. The CDR3 nucleotides read TGTGCCAGCTGGATTCACAGGGAAACAACTAATGAAAAACTGTTTTTT. This translates into CASWIHRETTNEKLFF.

The chain has TRBV9 and TRBJ1-1; 9 bases are shared with TRBD1. CDR1 is SGDLS, CDR2 YYNGEE, per germline. This CDR3 region has 15 residues. The V gene end was trimmed by 0 bases and the J gene end by 0 bases; junction bases not matched to a gene: 0. CDR3 coding DNA: TGTGCCAGCAGCGTAGGACAGGGGGTGAACACTGAAGCTTTCTTT. This gives the protein CASSVGQGVNTEAFF.

V is TRBV28 and J is TRBJ2-7, with 7 bases lining up with TRBD1. The CDR3 sequence is 15 residues long. Germline CDR1 is MDHEN and CDR2 is SYDVKM. Trimming took 8 bases from V and 2 from J; bases not matched to a gene: 12. This CDR3 is CASRDWQGVTYEQYF. The CDR3 DNA reads as TGTGCCAGCCGGGATTGGCAGGGGGTTACCTACGAGCAGTACTTC.

The V and J genes are TRBV25-1 and TRBJ2-5, with 9 nucleotides matching TRBD2. This CDR3 has 14 residues. V dropped 3 bases and J dropped 2; count of bases not matched to a gene: 1. In germline, CDR1 is MGHDK, CDR2 SYGVNS. In DNA, the CDR3 is TGTGCCAGCAGTGACCTAGCGGGGCAAGAGACCCAGTACTTC. Translating it yields CASSDLAGQETQYF.

This chain joins TRBV18 and TRBJ2-3; D perhaps matches TRBD1 (6 bases). Germline values: CDR1 KGHSH, CDR2 LQKENI. V was pared by 5 bases and J by 4 bases, with 13 bases between. The CDR3 runs to 14 residues. CDR3 nucleotides: TGTGCCAGCTCAGGACAGTCCTCGGCAGATACGCAGTATTTT. It codes for CASSGQSSADTQYF.

The genes are TRBV7-6 and TRBJ1-5; D uncertain. Germline V gene sequence: CDR1 SGHVS, CDR2 FNYEAQ. CDR3 length: 13 amino acids. Trimming removed 5 bases at V and 2 bases at J, with 7 bases between. The CDR3 protein is CASSLTGNQPQHF. CDR3 DNA sequence: TGTGCCAGCAGCCTAACAGGCAATCAGCCCCAGCATTTT.

The chain has TRBV4-3 and TRBJ2-7; D gene unclear. Germline V gene lookup returns CDR1 LGHNA and CDR2 YSLEER. Deletions cut 0 bases from V and 1 base from J, with 13 bases between. The CDR3 totals 16 residues. For the CDR3, the DNA is TGCGCCAGCAGCCAAGATTCGGAGTCACCATCCTACGAGCAGTACTTC. Translation: CASSQDSESPSYEQYF.

This chain uses TRBV30 with TRBJ2-7, with 8 bases identical to TRBD2. Germline V gives CDR1 GTSNPN, CDR2 SVGIG (reference sequence). Trimming at V came to 5 bases and at J to 6 bases, leaving 6 bases not matched to a gene. This CDR3 has 12 residues. The CDR3 bases are TGTGCCTGGGAAGGACTAGCTGGCGAGCAGTACTTC. It yields the protein CAWEGLAGEQYF.

The chain recombines TRBV7-3 with TRBJ2-1, with 8 bases matching TRBD1. Germline lookup yields CDR1 SGHTA and CDR2 FQGTGA. V dropped 5 bases and J dropped 6; count of bases not matched to a gene: 6. This CDR3 is built from 14 residues. The CDR3 nucleotides read TGTGCCAGCAGCCGGACAGGGCTCTTCAATGAGCAGTTCTTC. This encodes CASSRTGLFNEQFF.

CDR3 bases: TGCGCCAGCAGTTCCGAGAGCTACTCTGGAAACACCATATATTTT. Translated: CASSSESYSGNTIYF. The gene calls are TRBV10-1 and TRBJ1-3, with no clear D. The CDR3 spans 15 residues. CDR1 and CDR2 (germline): WNHNN, SYGVQD (reference sequence). V dropped 5 bases and J dropped 0 bases, with 11 bases sitting between them.

This chain uses TRBV7-3 with TRBJ1-1; maybe TRBD1 (6 bases). The V gene lost 2 bases and the J gene lost 8 bases, with 15 bases spanning the gap. Per germline, CDR1 SGHTA and CDR2 FQGTGA. The CDR3 consists of 14 residues. The CDR3 sequence is CASSLRAGESEAFF. The DNA of the CDR3 is TGTGCCAGCAGCTTACGGGCAGGGGAATCGGAAGCTTTCTTT.